The text below deals with one T cell receptor (beta chain). What it recognizes is unknown. This CDR3 has 15 residues. Trimming shortened V by 1 base and J by 4 bases, and 13 bases separated the two germline ends. Germline V gene lookup returns CDR1 LNHNV and CDR2 YYDKDF (reference sequence). Here immunoSEQ multiplex PCR was the method, and the copy in TCRdb shows in-frame clones only, minus some. The sample lists about 87,000 clones, 85% to 90% seen once, with roughly 17% in the top ten. The study gave focal radiation plus ipilimumab CTLA-4 blockade to patients with chemo-refractory metastatic non-small-cell lung cancer. The sample originates from a study of radiotherapy plus CTLA-4 blockade in lung cancer. About the study: Of the patients, 15% to 20% showed objective responses and about 30% attained disease control. Study-level results: Once radiotherapy plus ipilimumab had been given, TCR clones derived from tumor expanded in blood. Increased serum interferon-beta after radiation also reportedly predicted response strongly.

The sample consisted of peripheral blood, taken from a patient treated with radiotherapy plus ipilimumab. This TCR derives from a human donor with non-small cell lung cancer that progressed on radiotherapy plus ipilimumab. J is TRBJ1-2 and V is TRBV15, with D possibly TRBD1 on 5 matching bases. The CDR3 loop reads CATSRVLGEGYGYTF. DNA for the CDR3: TGTGCCACCAGCAGAGTACTGGGGGAGGGCTATGGCTACACCTTC.